This section outlines one T cell receptor (beta chain) sequence together with its context. Its antigen is currently unknown. The data are from a study of T cells in localized non-small cell lung cancer. The study's findings and limits: Sequencing covered just one tumor region, so heterogeneity cannot be ruled out. The study found T cell clonality highest in uninvolved adjacent lung, above tumor.

Germline V CDR1 and CDR2: MNHNS, SASEGT. With V trimmed by 5 bases and J by 5 bases, 4 bases remained unmatched. The CDR3 is 14 amino acids. Some clones are missing from TCRdb's copy, which holds only in-frame ones; the method was immunoSEQ multiplex PCR. The sample lists some 71,000 clones; 84% were seen once. This chain connects TRBV6-1 to TRBJ2-7; 12 positions agree with TRBD2. The input for sequencing was peripheral blood, taken before any cancer treatment. This clonotype originated in a female donor of 60 years or more with stage I lung adenocarcinoma. CDR3 sequence: CASSIRLAGDEQYF. Here the CDR3 DNA reads TGTGCCAGCAGTATACGACTAGCGGGGGACGAGCAGTACTTC.